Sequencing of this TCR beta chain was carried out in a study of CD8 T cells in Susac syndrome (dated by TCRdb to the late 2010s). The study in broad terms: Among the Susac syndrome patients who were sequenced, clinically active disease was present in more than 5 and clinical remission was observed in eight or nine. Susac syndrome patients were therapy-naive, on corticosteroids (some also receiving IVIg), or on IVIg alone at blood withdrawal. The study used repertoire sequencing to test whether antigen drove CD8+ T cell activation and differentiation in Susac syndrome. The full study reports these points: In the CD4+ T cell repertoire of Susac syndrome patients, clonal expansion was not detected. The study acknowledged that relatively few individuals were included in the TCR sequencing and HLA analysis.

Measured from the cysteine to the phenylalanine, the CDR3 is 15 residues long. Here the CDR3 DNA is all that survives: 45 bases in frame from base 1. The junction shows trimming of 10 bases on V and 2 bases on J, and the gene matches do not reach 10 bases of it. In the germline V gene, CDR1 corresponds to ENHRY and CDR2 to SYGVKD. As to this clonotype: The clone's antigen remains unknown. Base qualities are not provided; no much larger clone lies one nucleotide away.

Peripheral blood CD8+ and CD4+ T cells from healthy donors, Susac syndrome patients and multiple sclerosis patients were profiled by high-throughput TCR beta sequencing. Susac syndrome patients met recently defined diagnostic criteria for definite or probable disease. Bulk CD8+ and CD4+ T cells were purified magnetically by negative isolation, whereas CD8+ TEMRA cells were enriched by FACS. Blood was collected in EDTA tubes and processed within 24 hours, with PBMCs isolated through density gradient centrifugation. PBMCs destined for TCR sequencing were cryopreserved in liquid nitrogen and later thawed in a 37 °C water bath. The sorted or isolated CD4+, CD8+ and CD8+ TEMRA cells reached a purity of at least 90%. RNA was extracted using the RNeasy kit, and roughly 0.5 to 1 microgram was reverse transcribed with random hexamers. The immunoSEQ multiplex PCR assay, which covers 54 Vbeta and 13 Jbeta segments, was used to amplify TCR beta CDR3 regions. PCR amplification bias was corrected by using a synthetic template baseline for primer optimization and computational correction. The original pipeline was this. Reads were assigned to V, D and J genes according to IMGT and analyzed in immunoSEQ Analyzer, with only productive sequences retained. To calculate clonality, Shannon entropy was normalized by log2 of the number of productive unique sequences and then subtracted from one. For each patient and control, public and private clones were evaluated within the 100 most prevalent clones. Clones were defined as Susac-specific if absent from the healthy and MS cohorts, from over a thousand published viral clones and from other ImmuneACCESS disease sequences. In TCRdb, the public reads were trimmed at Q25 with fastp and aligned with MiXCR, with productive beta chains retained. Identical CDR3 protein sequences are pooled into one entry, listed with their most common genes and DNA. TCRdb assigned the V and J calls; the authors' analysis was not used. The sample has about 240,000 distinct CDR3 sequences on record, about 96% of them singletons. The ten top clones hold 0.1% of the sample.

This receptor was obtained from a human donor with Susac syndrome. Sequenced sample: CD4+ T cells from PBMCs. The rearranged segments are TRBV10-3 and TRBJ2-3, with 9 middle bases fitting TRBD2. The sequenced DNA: TGTGCCACCGGAGGAGCGGGAGGAGACACAGATACGCAGTATTTT. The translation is CATGGAGGDTDTQYF.